Listed below are T cell receptor beta chains from one sample, sequenced in a study of T cells in Graves' hyperthyroidism and ophthalmopathy. TCRdb analysed the multiplex PCR reads with MiXCR anew, one entry per CDR3 protein. Counted here are around 270,000 distinct CDR3 sequences, roughly 19% occurring once; the ten biggest clones make up 35% to 40%. The sample consisted of blood. The receptors shown here come from a man aged 45-65 years with Graves' ophthalmopathy. Each CDR3 is given with its conserved first and last residue. The D gene is left open where the match is weak. The size of a clone is reported for some rows only, either as once, few or many, or as a class for expanded clones.

clone_size: many
v_call: TRBV11-2
j_call: TRBJ2-5
d_call: NA
cdr3_nt: TGTGCCAGCAGCTTAGAGTACAGGGATCCGTACCAAGAGACCCAGTACTTC
cdr3_aa: CASSLEYRDPYQETQYF

clone_size: many
v_call: TRBV28
j_call: TRBJ2-1
d_call: NA
cdr3_nt: TGTGCCAGCTCCCCGCATCTTAGACCCTACAATGAGCAGTTCTTC
cdr3_aa: CASSPHLRPYNEQFF

clone_size: NA
v_call: TRBV28
j_call: TRBJ1-2
d_call: NA
cdr3_nt: TGTGCCAGCAGACAGGCCCTTAGGGATGGCTACACCTTC
cdr3_aa: CASRQALRDGYTF

clone_size: NA
v_call: TRBV14
j_call: TRBJ2-1
d_call: TRBD2
cdr3_nt: TGTGCCAGCAGCCAACCAAAGACTAGCGGGTGGTGGAATGAGCAGTTCTTC
cdr3_aa: CASSQPKTSGWWNEQFF

clone_size: NA
v_call: TRBV19
j_call: TRBJ1-1
d_call: TRBD1
cdr3_nt: TGTGCCAGTATCCCCGGGACAGGGCCTCGCGAAGCTTTCTTT
cdr3_aa: CASIPGTGPREAFF

clone_size: few
v_call: TRBV28
j_call: TRBJ1-2
d_call: NA
cdr3_nt: TGTGCCAGCGGCCAAGGACCACCGGGTTTCTACACCTTC
cdr3_aa: CASGQGPPGFYTF

clone_size: many
v_call: TRBV9
j_call: TRBJ2-7
d_call: TRBD2
cdr3_nt: TGTGCCAGCAGCCCCCGGACTAGCGGGTTCCAAGAGCAGTACTTC
cdr3_aa: CASSPRTSGFQEQYF

clone_size: NA
v_call: TRBV6-1
j_call: TRBJ2-2
d_call: NA
cdr3_nt: TGTGCCAGCAGTGATCGGGCAGGGGAGCTGTTTTTT
cdr3_aa: CASSDRAGELFF

clone_size: few
v_call: TRBV29-1
j_call: TRBJ1-3
d_call: NA
cdr3_nt: TGCAGCGTTTCCGGGCCCGTCTCTGGAAACACCATATATTTT
cdr3_aa: CSVSGPVSGNTIYF

clone_size: many
v_call: TRBV20-1
j_call: TRBJ2-7
d_call: NA
cdr3_nt: TGCAGTGCTAGAGTTGTGGGCTACGAGCAGTACTTC
cdr3_aa: CSARVVGYEQYF

clone_size: many
v_call: TRBV6-1
j_call: TRBJ1-2
d_call: NA
cdr3_nt: TGTGCCAGCAGCACGCTTGGGTCCCGCGACTATGGCTACACCTTC
cdr3_aa: CASSTLGSRDYGYTF

clone_size: few
v_call: TRBV27
j_call: TRBJ2-5
d_call: TRBD2
cdr3_nt: TGTGCCAGCCGACTAGCGGGATATAAGAAAGAGACCCAGTACTTC
cdr3_aa: CASRLAGYKKETQYF

clone_size: few
v_call: TRBV6-1
j_call: TRBJ1-3
d_call: NA
cdr3_nt: TGTGCCAGCAGACAGGGACGTCAATCTGGAAACACCATATATTTT
cdr3_aa: CASRQGRQSGNTIYF

clone_size: many
v_call: TRBV28
j_call: TRBJ1-5
d_call: NA
cdr3_nt: TGTGCCAGCAGTTTAATTGGCCCAAGAGATAGCAATCAGCCCCAGCATTTT
cdr3_aa: CASSLIGPRDSNQPQHF

clone_size: many
v_call: TRBV7-6
j_call: TRBJ1-1
d_call: NA
cdr3_nt: TGTGCCAGCAGCCTAAGTCGGAACACTGAAGCTTTCTTT
cdr3_aa: CASSLSRNTEAFF